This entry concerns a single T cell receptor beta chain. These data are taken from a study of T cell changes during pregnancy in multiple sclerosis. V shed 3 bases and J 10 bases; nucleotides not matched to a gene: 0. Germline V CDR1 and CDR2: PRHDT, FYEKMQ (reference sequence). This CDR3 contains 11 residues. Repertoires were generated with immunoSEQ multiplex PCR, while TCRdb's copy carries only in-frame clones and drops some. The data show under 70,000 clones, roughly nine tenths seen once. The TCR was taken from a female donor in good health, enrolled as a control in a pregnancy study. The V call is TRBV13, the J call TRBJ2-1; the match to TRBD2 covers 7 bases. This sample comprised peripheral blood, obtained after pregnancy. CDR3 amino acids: CASSLGGEQFF. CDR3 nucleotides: TGTGCCAGCAGCTTGGGGGGGGAGCAGTTCTTC.